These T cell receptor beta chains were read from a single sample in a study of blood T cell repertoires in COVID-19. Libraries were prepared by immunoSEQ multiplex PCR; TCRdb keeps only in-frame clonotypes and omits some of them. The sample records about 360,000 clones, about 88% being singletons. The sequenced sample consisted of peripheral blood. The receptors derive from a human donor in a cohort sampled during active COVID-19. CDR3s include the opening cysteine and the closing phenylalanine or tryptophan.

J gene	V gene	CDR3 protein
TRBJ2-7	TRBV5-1	CASSLAGLAGILYEQYF
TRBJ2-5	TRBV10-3	CAISETQQGSLWETQYF
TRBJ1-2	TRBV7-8	CASSLTRDRSYGYTF
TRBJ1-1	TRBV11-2	CASSPPGGGGTEAFF
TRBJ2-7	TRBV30	CAWSVSGYEQYF
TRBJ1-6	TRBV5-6	CASSLQGARGIYSPLHF
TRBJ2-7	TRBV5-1	CASSTQGAEQYF
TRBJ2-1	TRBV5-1	CASSLGFGAEQFF
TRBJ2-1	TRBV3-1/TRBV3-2	CASNLGLAGVNEQFF
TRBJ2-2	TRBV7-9	CASSLPPGELFF
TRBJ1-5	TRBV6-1	CASSDDSLIYSNQPQHF
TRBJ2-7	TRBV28	CASSSPGRGTSYEQYF
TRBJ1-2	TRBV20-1	CSAEKRYGYTF
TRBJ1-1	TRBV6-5	CASRFRDTWEAFF
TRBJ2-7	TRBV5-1	CASSLVTSGSSEQYF
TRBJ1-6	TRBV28	CASRGADRESSPLHF
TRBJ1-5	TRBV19	CASSIDFNRGRPQHF
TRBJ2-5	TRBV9	CASSPRTGQHQETQYF
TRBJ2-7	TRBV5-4	CASSLVVGSGNYEQYF
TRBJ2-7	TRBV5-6	CASSPLGGYEQYF